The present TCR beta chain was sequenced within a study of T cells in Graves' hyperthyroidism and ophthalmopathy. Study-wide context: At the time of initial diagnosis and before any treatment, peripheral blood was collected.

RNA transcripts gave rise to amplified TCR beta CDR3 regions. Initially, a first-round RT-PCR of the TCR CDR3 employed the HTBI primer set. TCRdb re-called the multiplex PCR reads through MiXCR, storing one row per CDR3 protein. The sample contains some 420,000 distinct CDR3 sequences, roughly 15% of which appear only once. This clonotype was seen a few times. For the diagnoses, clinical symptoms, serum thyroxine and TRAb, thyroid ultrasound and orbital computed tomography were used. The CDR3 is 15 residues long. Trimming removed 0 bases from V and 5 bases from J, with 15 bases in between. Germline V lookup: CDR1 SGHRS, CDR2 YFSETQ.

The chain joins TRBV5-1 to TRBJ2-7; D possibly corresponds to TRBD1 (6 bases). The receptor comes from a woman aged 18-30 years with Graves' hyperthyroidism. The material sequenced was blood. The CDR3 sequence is CASSLGVQGRNEQYF. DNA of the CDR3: TGCGCCAGCAGCTTGGGTGTGCAGGGGCGCAACGAGCAGTACTTC.